This paragraph reports one T cell receptor (beta chain). These data come from a study of response to subunit inactivated influenza vaccine. With 4 bases removed from V and 4 bases from J, the gap between germline ends came to 14 bases. This CDR3 has 14 residues. Germline lookup yields CDR1 SGDLS and CDR2 YYNGEE. TCRdb redid the calling of the RT-PCR reads with MiXCR, one entry per CDR3 protein. The profile shows 250,000 to 350,000 distinct CDR3 sequences, around 20% of them singletons. The clonotype originates from a man aged 50 to 69 who received an inactivated influenza vaccine. The V gene is TRBV9, the J gene TRBJ1-2; D gene unclear. The sample in question was PBMCs from blood, obtained 21 months after vaccination. The CDR3 bases are TGTGCCAGCAGCCCCCTCGGCGGCAGCTATGGCTACACCTTC. It codes for CASSPLGGSYGYTF.